This is a list of T cell receptor beta chains from one sample in a study of glioma-infiltrating T cells. TCRdb re-analysed the multiplex PCR reads in MiXCR, keeping a single row per CDR3 protein. The sample holds roughly 120,000 distinct CDR3 sequences, roughly 24% seen once. Sample: glioma tissue, nonneoplastic brain tissue, or PBMCs (not recorded which). Source of these receptors: a human donor with low-grade glioma or glioblastoma, undergoing nonglioma brain surgery, or in good health (not recorded which). The CDR3 runs from the conserved cysteine through the conserved F or W. A D gene is named only where the DNA matches it firmly. Not all rows give a size; the values are once, few, many and, for expanded clones, a class.

TRBV27	few	NA	TRBJ1-4	TGTGCCAGCACCCGCGGGGATTCTCTTGAAAAACCGTTTTTT	CASTRGDSLEKPFF
TRBV29-1	few	TRBD1	TRBJ2-5	TGCAGCGTTGCCCAGGGGGCGATGGAGACCCAGTACTTC	CSVAQGAMETQYF
TRBV6-1	few	NA	TRBJ2-5	TGTGCCAGCACTGACGGCAGGGCGGGAGAGACCCAGTACTTC	CASTDGRAGETQYF
TRBV7-7	many	NA	TRBJ2-1	TGTGCTAGCAGCCCCCCCGAGGGAAATGAGCAGTTCTTC	CASSPPEGNEQFF
TRBV3-1	NA	NA	TRBJ2-1	TGTGCCAGCAGGCAAGCTGGGTCCGAGCAGGAGTTCTTC	CASRQAGSEQEFF
TRBV19	once	TRBD1	TRBJ1-6	TGTGCCAGGACGACAGGGTATAATTCACCCCTCCACTTT	CARTTGYNSPLHF
TRBV20-1	many	TRBD2	TRBJ2-7	TGCAGTGCGAGCCCCTCTAGCGGGGCGACTAACGAGCAGTACTTC	CSASPSSGATNEQYF
TRBV20-1	many	NA	TRBJ1-2	TGCAGTGCTAGAGCAGGTTTGAGCTTC	CSARAGLSF
TRBV9	NA	NA	TRBJ2-1	TGTGCCAGCAGCTCCCTAGGGGACTCGAAGTTCTTC	CASSSLGDSKFF
TRBV19	NA	NA	TRBJ1-2	TGTGCCAGTAGTATAGGGCTCGAAGGCTACACCTTC	CASSIGLEGYTF
TRBV29-1	NA	TRBD2	TRBJ2-1	TGCAGCGTTCGTCCGGGGGGGGAGAGTCATGAGCAGTTCTTC	CSVRPGGESHEQFF
TRBV5-1	many	NA	TRBJ1-1	TGCGCCAGCAGCTTGAACAAGGACACTGAAGCTTTCTTT	CASSLNKDTEAFF
TRBV20-1	many	TRBD1	TRBJ2-7	TGCAGTGCTAGGGGACAGGGAGCGTACGAGCAGTACTTC	CSARGQGAYEQYF
TRBV9	few	TRBD1	TRBJ2-5	TGTGCCAGCAGCTTCACGGACAGGGCACACCAAGAGACCCAGTACTTC	CASSFTDRAHQETQYF
TRBV20-1	many	NA	TRBJ2-7	TGCAGTGCTAGAGATTGGGGGCCCCCCCGTGACGAGCAGTACTTC	CSARDWGPPRDEQYF
TRBV11-1	many	TRBD2	TRBJ2-1	TGTGCCAGCAGCTCTTACGCTTTTCTAGCGGGGGGTTCGGATGAGCAGTTCTTC	CASSSYAFLAGGSDEQFF
TRBV28	many	TRBD1	TRBJ2-7	TGTGCCAGCAGCCCGACAGGGGGCGGCTACGAGCAGTACTTC	CASSPTGGGYEQYF
TRBV6-1	many	TRBD2	TRBJ2-7	TGTGCCAGCAGTCGACGGGGGGGGGTCGAGCAGTACTTC	CASSRRGGVEQYF
TRBV11-2	few	NA	TRBJ2-7	TGTGCCAGCAGCTTCGGCGGGCACTACGAGCAGTACTTC	CASSFGGHYEQYF
TRBV19	NA	NA	TRBJ2-1	TGTGCCAGTAGTTTGGACAAAAACAATGAGCAGTTCTTC	CASSLDKNNEQFF
TRBV29-1	few	NA	TRBJ2-7	TGCAGCGTACGCACAGGGAGTGCCTCCTACGAGCAGTACTTC	CSVRTGSASYEQYF
TRBV5-1	few	TRBD2	TRBJ2-7	TGCGCCAGCAGCTCGGCCGGGACTAGTACCTACGAGCAGTACTTC	CASSSAGTSTYEQYF
TRBV4-1	few	TRBD1	TRBJ2-3	TGCGCCAGCAGCCATAGAAAGGATGGACAGGGGAGAACAGATACGCAGTATTTT	CASSHRKDGQGRTDTQYF
TRBV6-1	NA	TRBD2	TRBJ2-1	TGTGCCAGAGGGTCTAGCGGGGGGAGCTCCTACAATGAGCAGTTCTTC	CARGSSGGSSYNEQFF
TRBV7-2	many	NA	TRBJ1-1	TGTGCCAGCAGCTCGGGGGGCGGGCTTGAAGCTTTCTTT	CASSSGGGLEAFF
TRBV6-1	many	TRBD1	TRBJ1-5	TGTGCCAGCAGTGAGACAGGGGTCCGCAATCAGCCCCAGCATTTT	CASSETGVRNQPQHF
TRBV6-2/TRBV6-3	once	TRBD2	TRBJ2-1	TGTGCCAGCAGGATAGCGGGAGGTCAATTAGATGTGCAGTTCTTC	CASRIAGGQLDVQFF
TRBV19	medium-sized	TRBD2	TRBJ2-7	TGTGCCAGTAGTCCGGGGACTAACGCCGAGCAGTACTTC	CASSPGTNAEQYF
TRBV7-8	NA	TRBD1	TRBJ2-2	TGTGCCAGCAGCGTGGGGACAGGGCTCACCGGGGAGCTGTTTTTT	CASSVGTGLTGELFF
TRBV3-1	many	NA	TRBJ2-2	TGTGCCAGCAGCCCCGTTTCCGGGGAGCTGTTTTTT	CASSPVSGELFF
TRBV7-2	many	NA	TRBJ1-5	TGTGCCAGCAGCCCGAATGATCAGCCCCAGCATTTT	CASSPNDQPQHF
TRBV11-2	few	NA	TRBJ2-7	TGTGCCAGCAGCTTCTTCACCTTCTCCTACGAGCAGTACTTC	CASSFFTFSYEQYF
TRBV7-9	NA	NA	TRBJ2-7	TGTGCCGGCAGCCCGTCGGGGGCCTACGAGCAGTACTTC	CAGSPSGAYEQYF
TRBV2	many	NA	TRBJ2-7	TGTGCCAGCAGTGATACGGGGACCTCCTACGAGCAGTACTTC	CASSDTGTSYEQYF
TRBV6-1	many	TRBD1	TRBJ2-1	TGTGCCATCGGCCGGGACAGAAGTTACAATGAGCAGTTCTTC	CAIGRDRSYNEQFF
TRBV6-6	NA	TRBD1	TRBJ1-1	TGTGCCGGCAGTATTGGGACAGACACTGAAGCTTTCTTT	CAGSIGTDTEAFF
TRBV18	NA	TRBD1	TRBJ1-6	TGTGCCAGCTCACCACCGGGACAGAATTCAACCCTCCACTTT	CASSPPGQNSTLHF
TRBV7-2	many	NA	TRBJ1-5	TGTGCCAGCAGCTTAGCCTTTTCGGAGCCCCAGCATTTT	CASSLAFSEPQHF
TRBV7-9	few	NA	TRBJ1-5	TGTGCCAGCAGCTTAGTCGGGAGTCAGCCCCAGCATTTT	CASSLVGSQPQHF
TRBV20-1	many	NA	TRBJ1-1	TGCAGCGCACCAGTCGTAGGGGCTGAAGCTTTCTTT	CSAPVVGAEAFF
TRBV6-1	NA	TRBD2	TRBJ2-1	TGTGCAAGCAATCGCGGGACTAGCGGTTACAGTGAGCAGTTCTTC	CASNRGTSGYSEQFF
TRBV29-1	many	NA	TRBJ2-7	TGCAGCCCGATCCTCTTTAGCTCCTACGAGCAGTACTTC	CSPILFSSYEQYF
TRBV4-1	many	TRBD1	TRBJ1-3	TGCGCCAGCAGCCAAGACGGGACAGGGGCCGGAGGCACCATATATTTT	CASSQDGTGAGGTIYF
TRBV6-1	many	NA	TRBJ2-1	TGTGCCAGCACGCGGTGGGGTTTCGACAATGAGCAGTTCTTC	CASTRWGFDNEQFF
TRBV29-1	many	TRBD2	TRBJ2-7	TGCAGCTTTCGGACTAGCGTCTACGAGCAGTACTTC	CSFRTSVYEQYF
TRBV28	many	NA	TRBJ1-2	TGTGCCAGCAGTTTAGGGGGACGTAACTATGGCTACACCTTC	CASSLGGRNYGYTF
TRBV7-9	many	NA	TRBJ1-2	TGTGCCAGCAGCTTAGACAGGCTTCGCTATGGCTACACCTTC	CASSLDRLRYGYTF
TRBV7-2	many	NA	TRBJ2-1	TGTGCCAGCAGCTTAGGGTGGGCAGGGGAGGATGAGCAGTTCTTC	CASSLGWAGEDEQFF
TRBV4-1	many	NA	TRBJ2-5	TGCGCCAGCAGCCAACTAGGGTTTGAGACCCAGTACTTC	CASSQLGFETQYF